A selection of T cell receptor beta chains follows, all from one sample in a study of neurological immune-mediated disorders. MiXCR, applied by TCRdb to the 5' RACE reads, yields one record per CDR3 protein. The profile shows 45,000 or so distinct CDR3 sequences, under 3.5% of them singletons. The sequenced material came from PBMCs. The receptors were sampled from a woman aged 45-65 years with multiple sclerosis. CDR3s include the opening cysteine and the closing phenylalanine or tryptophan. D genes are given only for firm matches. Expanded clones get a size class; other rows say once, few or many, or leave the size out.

CSAGRTSNTGELFF many . TRBJ2-2 TRBV20-1
CASTRNLYNEQFF many . TRBJ2-1 TRBV7-9
CASSQTPGQPSYEQYF many TRBD1 TRBJ2-7 TRBV5-1
CASSFERATYEQYF . . TRBJ2-7 TRBV7-2
CASSSGLACGDTQYF many TRBD2 TRBJ2-3 TRBV5-5
CSAPITGRGEKLFF many . TRBJ1-4 TRBV20-1
CATSDPGAEAFF many . TRBJ1-1 TRBV24-1
CASRNQGARNNSPLHF many TRBD1 TRBJ1-6 TRBV5-1
CASSFGQGDSPLHF many TRBD1 TRBJ1-6 TRBV5-1
CASSPTGPEQYF many . TRBJ2-7 TRBV12-3/TRBV12-4
CSARDARQGDTGELFF many TRBD1 TRBJ2-2 TRBV20-1
CASSVLGEQYF many . TRBJ2-7 TRBV28
CASSFQGNTEAFF many . TRBJ1-1 TRBV6-5
CASREIAGVADTQYF many TRBD2 TRBJ2-3 TRBV5-1
CASSPPGQSYEQYF many . TRBJ2-7 TRBV6-6
CSASGGHQAGETQYF . . TRBJ2-5 TRBV20-1
CASSGQRNDYEQYF many . TRBJ2-7 TRBV6-6
CASSAYNEQFF many . TRBJ2-1 TRBV7-2
CASSQTGTQYF many . TRBJ2-5 TRBV12-3/TRBV12-4
CASSPADGAFF many . TRBJ1-1 TRBV7-9
CATSRHRLPGRNSGNTIYF many . TRBJ1-3 TRBV15
CASGLAVSSYNEQFF many . TRBJ2-1 TRBV7-2
CAISEYQETQYF many . TRBJ2-5 TRBV10-3
CASSPIAVSSYEQYF few . TRBJ2-7 TRBV3-1
CASSSTGQGSSEAFF many TRBD1 TRBJ1-1 TRBV5-1
CASSQIQLAGNNEQFF many TRBD2 TRBJ2-1 TRBV7-9
CASSLKFNRDRDEQYF many TRBD1 TRBJ2-7 TRBV7-8
CASSYSRSGGASNF many TRBD2 TRBJ2-3 TRBV6-2/TRBV6-3
CASYPLDAQETQYF many . TRBJ2-5 TRBV5-1
CASSPLAGGGNEQFF many TRBD2 TRBJ2-1 TRBV5-1
CSAHVGLGLAGYTDTQYF many TRBD2 TRBJ2-3 TRBV20-1
CSVRRPQETQYF many . TRBJ2-5 TRBV29-1
CASTSGLVSGNTIYF many . TRBJ1-3 TRBV28
CASSLVPGSSYEQYF many . TRBJ2-7 TRBV5-1
CSAAPSPDEQFF . . TRBJ2-1 TRBV20-1
CASSLVLGTDTQYF many . TRBJ2-3 TRBV11-2
CSARPGGGADTQYF many TRBD2 TRBJ2-3 TRBV20-1
CSASQNKVHEQFF many . TRBJ2-1 TRBV20-1
CASSLEGYRYRPQHF many . TRBJ1-5 TRBV5-6
CSTFLREDTQYF many . TRBJ2-3 TRBV20-1
CASSPPVGTGGTNTQYF many TRBD1 TRBJ2-3 TRBV28
CASSWEETQYF many . TRBJ2-5 TRBV5-1
CSVDTLAGDGETQYF many TRBD2 TRBJ2-5 TRBV29-1
CASSARVAGGPVNEQFF many TRBD2 TRBJ2-1 TRBV6-1
CASSLRLGFEAFF many . TRBJ1-1 TRBV27
CSAPPGTESYNEQFF many . TRBJ2-1 TRBV20-1
CASSPWTGSDNEQFF many TRBD1 TRBJ2-1 TRBV5-1
CSVGVESGVYGYTF many . TRBJ1-2 TRBV29-1
CASSPQGTGANVLTF few . TRBJ2-6 TRBV5-1
CASSLQGLHGYTF many . TRBJ1-2 TRBV5-1
CASSTRLAGGRVTDTQYF many TRBD2 TRBJ2-3 TRBV7-2
CASRPRGNTDTQYF many . TRBJ2-3 TRBV19
CASSLASGVQETQYF many . TRBJ2-5 TRBV5-1
CASSLRTSGPTGNEQFF many TRBD2 TRBJ2-1 TRBV5-1
CASSLGPYNQPQHF many . TRBJ1-5 TRBV12-3/TRBV12-4